This TCR beta chain stems from a study of CD8+CD57+ T cells in acquired aplastic anemia. The study profiled TCR beta VDJ and CDR3 using genomic DNA as template. A single record per CDR3 protein comes from TCRdb applying MiXCR to the reads. In the table there are about 470,000 distinct CDR3 sequences, about a third of which are singletons. Only patients with CD8+CD57+ cell expansion on flow cytometry were chosen for sequencing. The length of the CDR3 is 15 residues. J was trimmed by 3 bases and V by 6 bases; bases with no gene match: 10. CDR1 and CDR2 (germline): SQVTM, ANQGSEA. This clonotype occurred many times.

The TCR originated in a human donor with aplastic anemia. This chain joins TRBV29-1 and TRBJ1-2, with 10 bases identical to TRBD1. Sample: sorted CD4+, CD8+, or CD8+CD57+ T cells (not recorded which) from PBMCs. CDR3 in amino acids: CSVSRAGTGDYGYTF. In DNA, the CDR3 is TGCAGCGTGAGTCGGGCCGGGACAGGGGACTATGGCTACACCTTC.